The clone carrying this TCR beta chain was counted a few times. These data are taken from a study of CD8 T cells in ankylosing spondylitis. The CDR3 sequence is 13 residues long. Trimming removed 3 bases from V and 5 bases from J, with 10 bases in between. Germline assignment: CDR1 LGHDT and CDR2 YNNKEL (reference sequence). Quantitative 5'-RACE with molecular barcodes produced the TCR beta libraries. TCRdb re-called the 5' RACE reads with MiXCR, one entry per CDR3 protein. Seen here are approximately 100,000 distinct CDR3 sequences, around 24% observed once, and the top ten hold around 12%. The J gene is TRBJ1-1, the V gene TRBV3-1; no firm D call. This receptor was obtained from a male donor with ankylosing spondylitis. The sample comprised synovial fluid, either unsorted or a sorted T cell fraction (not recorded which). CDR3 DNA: TGTGCCAGCAGCCATGAACGGACGACTGAAGCTTTCTTT. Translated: CASSHERTTEAFF.